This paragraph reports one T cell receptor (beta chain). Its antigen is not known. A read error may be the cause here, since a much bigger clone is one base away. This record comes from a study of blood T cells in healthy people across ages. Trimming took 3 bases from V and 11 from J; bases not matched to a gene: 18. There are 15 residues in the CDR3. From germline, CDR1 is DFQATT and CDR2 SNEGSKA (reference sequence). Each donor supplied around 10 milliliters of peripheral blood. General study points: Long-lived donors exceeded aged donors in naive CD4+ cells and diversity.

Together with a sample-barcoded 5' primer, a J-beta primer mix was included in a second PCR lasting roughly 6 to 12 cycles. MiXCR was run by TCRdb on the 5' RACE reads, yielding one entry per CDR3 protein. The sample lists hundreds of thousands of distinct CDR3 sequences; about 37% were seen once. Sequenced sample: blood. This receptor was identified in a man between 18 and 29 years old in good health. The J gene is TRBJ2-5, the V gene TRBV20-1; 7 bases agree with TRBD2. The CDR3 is CSARGLAVGDDEQYF. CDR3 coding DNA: TGCAGTGCTAGGGGCCTAGCGGTCGGGGACGATGAGCAGTACTTC.